Below, 2 T cell receptor beta chains from the same sample are listed, as sequenced in a study of radiation and T cells in renal cell carcinoma. Time point described: blood 4 weeks post-SBRT, at nephrectomy. Treatment given: 15 Gy SBRT to primary tumor, nephrectomy 4 weeks later. Data came from immunoSEQ multiplex PCR; TCRdb stores just in-frame clones and leaves some out. This table holds roughly 100,000 clones, approximately 82% found once. This specimen was blood, taken from a patient whose treatment included radiotherapy and nephrectomy. The source of these receptors is a man between 60 and 75 years old with renal cell carcinoma.

A few counts support this clone. The V gene is TRBV9, the J gene TRBJ2-3; tentatively, D is TRBD2 (5 bases). Per germline, CDR1 SGDLS and CDR2 YYNGEE. V was clipped by 0 bases and J by 2 bases, with 7 bases between them. The CDR3 is made up of 14 amino acids. The CDR3 DNA sequence: TGTGCCAGCAGCGTAGGAGGGTACACAGATACGCAGTATTTT. Translation gives CASSVGGYTDTQYF.

The chain uses TRBV7-9 and TRBJ2-7, with 7 bases lining up with TRBD1. The germline CDR1 and CDR2 sequences are SEHNR and FQNEAQ (reference sequence). The CDR3 contains 15 residues. V lost 8 bases and J lost 1; bases outside the gene matches: 11. The CDR3 DNA follows: TGTGCCAGCGGGGGTGGGACAGAAAAATCCTACGAGCAGTACTTC. It yields the protein CASGGGTEKSYEQYF. Supplemented by reference TRBV7-9 and TRBJ2-7, the full variable domain reads DTGVSQNPRHKITKRGQNVTFRCDPISEHNRLYWYRQTLGQGPEFLTYFQNEAQLEKSRLLSDRFSAERPKGSFSTLEIQRTEQGDSAMYLCASGGGTEKSYEQYFGPGTRLTVT.